The 29 T cell receptor beta chains below were found in one sample sequenced in a study of post-analysis software for immune sequencing data (dated by TCRdb to 2014 to 2015). General conclusions and limits of the study: Significantly higher frequencies in patients than in controls were found for five or six TRBV segments, including TRBV5-6, TRBV5-1 and TRBV20-1.

To prepare the library, PCR was applied. Sequencing used an Illumina HiSeq 2500. To reduce PCR and sequencing biases, unique molecular identifiers were incorporated into the TCR beta cDNA libraries. The public sequencing data were trimmed at Q25 with fastp and processed into clonotypes with MiXCR by TCRdb, which kept only in-frame beta chains. Each record represents a unique CDR3 protein, reported with the most common genes and DNA among its rows. The table for this sample lists roughly 700,000 distinct CDR3 sequences; about 32% of them were counted only once. The ten largest clones capture roughly 0.53% of the sample. No antigen is known for these receptors. What was sequenced was blood. The receptors here all came from a girl aged 10-17 years with multiple sclerosis.

In its sample, this clonotype was seen a few times. The chain carries TRBV7-2 and TRBJ2-4, with D possibly being TRBD1 or TRBD2 (5 bases each). The CDR3 sequence is 18 residues long. V lost 1 base and J lost 3, with 19 bases in between. CDR1 is SGHTA, CDR2 FQGNSA, per germline. CDR3 in amino acids: CASSLGMSRAGNKNIQYF. In DNA, the CDR3 is TGTGCCAGCAGCTTAGGAATGTCCAGGGCCGGGAACAAAAACATTCAGTACTTC.

This clonotype was detected a few times. This sequence joins TRBV27 and TRBJ1-5; D is unclear. Trimming took off 2 bases at V and 5 bases at J, with 13 bases between the two ends. CDR3 size: 15 residues. CDR1 is MNHEY and CDR2 is SMNVEV in the germline V gene (reference sequence). The CDR3 DNA follows: TGTGCCAGCAGTTTACGCCCGGGCGGCGATCAGCCCCAGCATTTT. Its protein product is CASSLRPGGDQPQHF.

This clonotype was detected only a few times. The V gene is TRBV20-1, the J gene TRBJ2-1; 8 bases are a match to TRBD2. Germline-derived CDR1 and CDR2 are DFQATT and SNEGSKA (reference sequence). The CDR3 is 14 residues long. With V trimmed by 5 bases and J by 4 bases, 7 bases remained unmatched. The CDR3 region is CSAGATSAYNEQFF. The CDR3 nucleotides are TGCAGTGCTGGGGCGACTAGCGCTTACAATGAGCAGTTCTTC.

The chain uses TRBV6-2 or TRBV6-3 and TRBJ2-7; 9 bases match TRBD2. V dropped 2 bases and J dropped 3; count of bases not matched to a gene: 8. Germline V gene lookup returns CDR1 MNHEY and CDR2 SVGEGT. This CDR3 spans 16 amino acids. CDR3 amino acids: CASSYLTGTSYYEQYF. CDR3 nucleotides: TGTGCCAGCAGTTACCTAACCGGGACTAGCTACTACGAGCAGTACTTC.

A few counts support this clonotype. The chain uses TRBV7-2 and TRBJ1-1, with D possibly matching TRBD1 (5 bases). Trimming left V 7 bases short and J 1 base short, with 13 bases between. The CDR3 runs to 14 residues. Germline V CDR1 and CDR2: SGHTA, FQGNSA. The CDR3 DNA is TGTGCCAGCACCAGGGACGGACAGAACACTGAAGCTTTCTTT. Protein product: CASTRDGQNTEAFF.

In this sample, this clonotype turned up a few times. The chain joins TRBV6-1 to TRBJ1-2, with 8 bases lining up with TRBD1. CDR1 and CDR2 from the germline V gene are MNHNS and SASEGT. Losses at the gene ends were 3 bases for V and 7 bases for J; bases not matched to a gene: 7. The CDR3 sequence is 14 residues long. CDR3 DNA sequence: TGTGCCAGCAGTGAGGGACAGGTGGGGGCTGGCTACACCTTC. Protein: CASSEGQVGAGYTF.

The J gene is TRBJ2-1, the V gene TRBV6-6; 7 positions match TRBD1. The V gene's germline CDR1 is MNHNY and CDR2 SVGAGI (reference sequence). V shed 6 bases and J 5 bases; nucleotides not matched to a gene: 7. This CDR3 comprises 14 residues. The CDR3, as DNA: TGTGCCAGCAGCCTAAACGACAGGGACAATGAGCAGTTCTTC. Its translation: CASSLNDRDNEQFF.

The genes are TRBV20-1 and TRBJ2-5; 7 bases fit TRBD1. The V gene's germline CDR1 is DFQATT and CDR2 SNEGSKA (reference sequence). The length of the CDR3 is 15 residues. J gave up 3 bases and V 1 base, and 8 bases lay outside the gene matches. In DNA form, the CDR3 reads TGCAGTGCTAGAGTCCCCGGACAGGCGAAAGAGACCCAGTACTTC. Its translation is CSARVPGQAKETQYF.

This chain connects TRBV20-1 to TRBJ2-5, with D hard to call. Germline CDR1 and CDR2: DFQATT and SNEGSKA (reference sequence). The V end was cut by 6 bases, the J end by 2 bases, with 16 bases between. The CDR3 spans 14 residues. CDR3 DNA sequence: TGCAGTGCCCCCCTTCGGCGGACGCAAGAGACCCAGTACTTC. Protein product: CSAPLRRTQETQYF.

With regard to this clonotype: Because it lacks the conserved phenylalanine or tryptophan at the end, this CDR3 is likely a read error. This chain connects TRBV11-2 to TRBJ2-1; 10 nucleotides agree with TRBD2. CDR1 SGHAT and CDR2 FQNNGV come from the germline V gene. V lost 5 bases and J lost 1; bases outside the gene matches: 5. The CDR3 has 16 residues. CDR3 bases: TGTGCCAGCAGCCCAACTAGCGGGAAGTCCTACAATGAGCAGTTCTGC. This sequence encodes CASSPTSGKSYNEQFC.

As to this clonotype: This CDR3 is missing its conserved last phenylalanine or tryptophan, likely due to a read error. This rearrangement joins TRBV7-2 to TRBJ1-5, with TRBD1 as a possible D gene (5 bases). Germline assignment: CDR1 SGHTA and CDR2 FQGNSA. V was trimmed by 2 bases and J by 0 bases, leaving 8 bases between them. CDR3 length: 15 amino acids. The CDR3 sequence: CASSLLGDSNQPQHC. CDR3 in DNA: TGTGCCAGCAGCTTACTAGGGGATAGCAATCAGCCCCAGCATTGT.

The chain uses TRBV5-6 and TRBJ1-6; no clear D gene. Between the trimmed V and J ends, which lost 5 bases and 6 bases, there was a span of 15 bases. Germline V gene lookup returns CDR1 SGHDT and CDR2 YYEEEE. This CDR3 has 15 residues. The CDR3 region is CASREGLTSNSPLHF. The CDR3 DNA reads TGTGCCAGCAGGGAAGGACTGACTTCTAATTCACCCCTCCACTTT.

The chain employs TRBV6-2 or TRBV6-3 and TRBJ2-5; possible D gene TRBD1, 7 bases. The CDR3 totals 15 residues. V lost 6 bases, J lost 4 bases, and 18 bases lay in between. Germline CDR1 is MNHEY and CDR2 is SVGEGT. CDR3: CASSPPHRGGETQYF. CDR3 sequence (DNA): TGTGCCAGCAGCCCCCCCCACAGGGGAGGAGAGACCCAGTACTTC.

This rearrangement joins TRBV20-1 to TRBJ1-2; D ambiguous. From germline, CDR1 is DFQATT and CDR2 SNEGSKA (reference sequence). There are 13 residues in the CDR3. The V end was cut by 2 bases, the J end by 5 bases, with 12 bases between. DNA for the CDR3: TGCAGTGCTAGAAGGTTAAGGGTTTATGGCTACACCTTC. Amino acid sequence: CSARRLRVYGYTF.

The chain uses TRBV4-3 and TRBJ2-1; 9 bases agree with TRBD2. CDR3 length equals 15 residues. Germline CDR1 and CDR2: LGHNA and YSLEER. V lost 4 bases to trimming and J lost 5 bases; unmatched junction nucleotides: 6. As DNA, the CDR3 is TGCGCCAGCAGCCTTAGACTAGCGGACAACAATGAGCAGTTCTTC. Amino acids: CASSLRLADNNEQFF.

The V call is TRBV27, the J call TRBJ2-2; no clear D. This CDR3 region has 15 residues. Germline CDR1 MNHEY, CDR2 SMNVEV (reference sequence). V was trimmed by 5 bases and J by 4 bases, leaving 14 bases between them. DNA for the CDR3: TGTGCCAGCAGTACCCCTACACGGGCCACCGGGGAGCTGTTTTTT. Its translation is CASSTPTRATGELFF.

V is TRBV20-1 and J is TRBJ2-7; D is ambiguous. V dropped 4 bases and J dropped 9 bases, with 16 bases sitting between them. The CDR3 has 12 amino acids. The germline CDR1 and CDR2 sequences are DFQATT and SNEGSKA (reference sequence). CDR3 sequence: CSAISNDPGQYF. CDR3 sequence (DNA): TGCAGTGCTATCTCAAATGACCCGGGGCAGTACTTC.

This chain links TRBV27 with TRBJ2-5, with TRBD2 as a possible D gene (7 bases). Per germline, CDR1 MNHEY and CDR2 SMNVEV (reference sequence). V lost 5 bases and J 4 bases, leaving 26 bases between the germline ends. The CDR3 extends over 18 amino acids. CDR3 residues: CASSLRTLGGPGGETQYF. The CDR3 nucleotides read TGTGCCAGCAGTCTCCGAACCCTCGGGGGCCCGGGGGGAGAGACCCAGTACTTC.

This clonotype was recorded once. A read error may be the cause here, since a much bigger clone is one base away. The J gene is TRBJ2-1, the V gene TRBV4-3, with D perhaps TRBD1 or TRBD2 (5 bases each). The CDR3 is made up of 17 amino acids. From germline, CDR1 is LGHNA and CDR2 YSLEER. The CDR3 bases are TGCGCCGGCAGCCCAAGATCTCTGGGGGTGCCGAGAGACGAGCAGTTCTTC. Translated, it gives CAGSPRSLGVPRDEQFF.

This clonotype was seen a few times. CDR3 loop: CASSRRDRGTTEAFF. The CDR3 DNA is TGTGCCAGCAGCCGCCGGGACAGGGGGACCACTGAAGCTTTCTTT. The genes are TRBV7-2 and TRBJ1-1; 11 bases are shared with TRBD1. The CDR3 has 15 amino acids. Trimming cost V 5 bases and J 4 bases; bases outside gene matches: 6. From germline, CDR1 is SGHTA and CDR2 FQGNSA.

This clonotype was counted between two and nine times. This chain connects TRBV6-1 to TRBJ2-1; 12 bases are shared with TRBD2. Trimming took 6 bases from V and 8 from J; bases not matched to a gene: 8. Germline CDR1 reads MNHNS; CDR2 reads SASEGT. The CDR3 is made up of 15 amino acids. CDR3 nucleotides: TGTGCCAGCAGAGTGACTAGCGGGAGTCGCGATGAGCAGTTCTTC. Encoded protein: CASRVTSGSRDEQFF.

The CDR3 protein is CASSRTQHDEKLFF. The CDR3 nucleotides read TGTGCCAGCAGCCGGACCCAGCACGATGAAAAACTGTTTTTT. The chain has TRBV12-3 or TRBV12-4 and TRBJ1-4; no clear D gene. This CDR3 comprises 14 residues. V was shortened by 6 bases and J by 6 bases, with 14 bases between the two germline ends.

The chain is built from TRBV29-1 and TRBJ1-4; D gene ambiguous. V lost 3 bases, J lost 5 bases, and 10 bases lay in between. The CDR3 totals 13 residues. Germline V gene lookup returns CDR1 SQVTM and CDR2 ANQGSEA. The CDR3 coding sequence is TGCAGCGTTGAGATGATATCCAATGAAAAACTGTTTTTT. The encoded protein is CSVEMISNEKLFF.

The chain couples TRBV20-1 to TRBJ2-7; tentatively, D is TRBD2 (6 bases). Germline V gene data show CDR1 as DFQATT and CDR2 as SNEGSKA (reference sequence). The CDR3 covers 15 residues. The germline V and J ends were trimmed by 2 bases and 3 bases, with 17 bases remaining between them. In DNA, the CDR3 is TGCAGTGCTAGAAAACCCGGGAGCGGAGTCTACGAGCAGTACTTC. Its translation is CSARKPGSGVYEQYF.

On this clonotype: The CDR3 does not end in the conserved phenylalanine or tryptophan, so this is likely a read error. The J gene is TRBJ1-4, the V gene TRBV4-3; 7 bases map to TRBD1. The CDR3 runs to 15 residues. Trimming cost V 5 bases and J 4 bases; bases outside gene matches: 7. Germline V lookup: CDR1 LGHNA, CDR2 YSLEER. The CDR3 DNA reads as TGCGCCAGCAGCGTCTGGGGGACAGATAATGAAAAACTGTTTTCT. Translating it yields CASSVWGTDNEKLFS.

As concerns this clonotype: This may stem from a read error, because a much larger clone lies one nucleotide away. The rearrangement uses TRBV28 and TRBJ2-1; maybe TRBD2 (6 bases). Per germline, CDR1 MDHEN and CDR2 SYDVKM. The CDR3 contains 15 residues. Trimming took off 5 bases at V and 5 bases at J, with 16 bases between the two ends. In DNA, the CDR3 is TGTGCCAGCAGTCTGTGGGGACTTGGCCACAATGAGCAGTTCTTC. Protein: CASSLWGLGHNEQFF.

This clonotype was found a few times. The chain employs TRBV10-3 and TRBJ2-4, with a tentative D call TRBD2 (6 bases). CDR1 and CDR2 from the germline V gene are ENHRY and SYGVKD. CDR3 length: 15 amino acids. Trimming took off 10 bases at V and 3 bases at J, with 19 bases between the two ends. This chain's CDR3 is CATRGIAEVKNIQYF. The CDR3 DNA sequence: TGTGCCACCCGCGGGATAGCGGAAGTCAAAAACATTCAGTACTTC.

This clonotype was observed a few times. The chain joins TRBV7-9 to TRBJ1-2; D ambiguous. The CDR3 consists of 13 residues. With 5 bases removed from V and 3 bases from J, the gap between germline ends came to 10 bases. Germline V CDR1 and CDR2: SEHNR, FQNEAQ (reference sequence). The CDR3 is CASSGNSDYGYTF. Written as DNA, the CDR3 is TGTGCCAGCAGCGGCAACAGCGACTATGGCTACACCTTC.

This clonotype has just a few counts. The chain uses TRBV29-1 and TRBJ1-4; 7 bases fit TRBD1. This CDR3 has 14 amino acids. The trim removed 2 bases at V and 4 bases at J, leaving 4 bases unmatched. Germline CDR1 reads SQVTM; CDR2 reads ANQGSEA. CDR3 residues: CSVESRDSNEKLFF. The CDR3, as DNA: TGCAGCGTTGAATCTCGGGACAGTAATGAAAAACTGTTTTTT.